Each of the 18 T cell receptor beta chains below was sequenced from the same sample in a study of cytomegalovirus exposure and HLA in healthy donors. The PCR contained 60 Vbeta and 13 Jbeta primers. TCRdb's copy holds only in-frame clones and misses some; the assay was immunoSEQ multiplex PCR. The data contain approximately 150,000 clones, approximately 76% of them seen just once; the ten biggest clones take up over 1.1%. Source material: PBMCs. The receptor source for this set is a man aged 55 to 70 in good health and CMV-seronegative.

This clone was seen just once. The CDR3 DNA is TGTGCCAGCAGCTTATATTCCACAGGGACCGGGGAGCTGTTTTTT. The encoded protein is CASSLYSTGTGELFF. The V call is TRBV7-6, the J call TRBJ2-2; tentative D call: TRBD1 (6 bases). Germline values: CDR1 SGHVS, CDR2 FNYEAQ. This CDR3 is built from 15 residues. The germline V and J ends were trimmed by 2 bases and 5 bases, with 12 bases remaining between them.

Comments on this clone: Other DNA sequences in the same sample also yield this CDR3. J is TRBJ2-7 and V is TRBV28; D not resolved. The CDR3 sequence is 13 residues long. Germline CDR1 and CDR2: MDHEN and SYDVKM. V was trimmed by 4 bases and J by 3 bases, leaving 10 bases between them. For the CDR3, the DNA is TGTGCCAGCAGTTCGGCAGGTTTCTACGAGCAGTACTTC. Translating it yields CASSSAGFYEQYF.

This clone showed up just once. This chain joins TRBV19 and TRBJ2-3, with 10 nucleotides matching TRBD2. The length of the CDR3 is 17 residues. The germline gives CDR1 LNHDA, CDR2 SQIVND (reference sequence). Germline trimming cut 4 bases from V and 2 bases from J; bases unmatched to any gene: 9. Here the CDR3 DNA reads TGTGCCAGTAGTACCCGGACTAGCGGAAGACACACAGATACGCAGTATTTT. Its protein product is CASSTRTSGRHTDTQYF.

The chain recombines TRBV6-1 with TRBJ2-5; 8 positions agree with TRBD1. The CDR3 consists of 16 residues. CDR1 and CDR2 (germline): MNHNS, SASEGT. Losses at the gene ends were 1 base for V and 5 bases for J; bases not matched to a gene: 9. The CDR3 DNA reads as TGTGCCAGCAGTGAAGGGGTCAGGGGGCTAGGGGAGACCCAGTACTTC. It codes for CASSEGVRGLGETQYF.

The gene calls are TRBV19 and TRBJ2-5, with 8 bases fitting TRBD2. The J call may be faulty, since TRBJ2-7 better matches the DNA end. Germline V gene lookup returns CDR1 LNHDA and CDR2 SQIVND (reference sequence). CDR3 length equals 16 residues. The CDR3 loop reads CASSIDASGSSYEQYF. Written as DNA, the CDR3 is TGTGCCAGTAGTATAGACGCTAGCGGGTCCTCCTACGAGCAGTACTTC.

This clone was detected only once. J is TRBJ2-2 and V is TRBV11-3, with 8 bases lining up with TRBD1. The CDR3 covers 17 residues. Trimming took 5 bases from V and 2 from J; bases not matched to a gene: 10. The germline gives CDR1 SGHNT, CDR2 YENEEA. CDR3 DNA sequence: TGTGCCAGCAGCCCTTGGACAGGGCTCAGCAACACCGGGGAGCTGTTTTTT. This sequence encodes CASSPWTGLSNTGELFF.

The rearrangement joins TRBV25-1 to TRBJ2-2; D gene uncertain. Germline V lookup: CDR1 MGHDK, CDR2 SYGVNS. Between the trimmed V and J ends, which lost 4 bases and 7 bases, there was a span of 7 bases. CDR3 length: 12 residues. CDR3 sequence: CASSGRNGELFF. CDR3 nucleotides: TGTGCCAGCAGTGGGCGGAACGGGGAGCTGTTTTTT.

J is TRBJ1-6 and V is TRBV7-8; D is unresolved. The ends were cut back, 5 bases at V and 6 bases at J, with 8 bases in the middle. The CDR3 spans 13 residues. Germline loops: CDR1 SGHVS, CDR2 FQNEAQ. For the CDR3, the DNA is TGTGCCAGCAGCGAACTCCCTAATTCACCCCTCCACTTT. It specifies CASSELPNSPLHF. Full variable domain (remainder filled in from reference TRBV7-8 and TRBJ1-6): GAGVSQSPRYKVAKRGQDVALRCDPISGHVSLFWYQQALGQGPEFLTYFQNEAQLDKSGLPSDRFFAERPEGSVSTLKIQRTQQEDSAVYLCASSELPNSPLHFGNGTRLTVT.

The V and J genes are TRBV29-1 and TRBJ1-1; 7 bases are a match to TRBD1. Germline-derived CDR1 and CDR2 are SQVTM and ANQGSEA. This CDR3 has 15 residues. V lost 3 bases, J lost 0 bases, and 7 bases stayed unmatched. The CDR3 protein is CSVDGSTGVNTEAFF. The CDR3 DNA follows: TGCAGCGTTGATGGGTCCACAGGGGTGAACACTGAAGCTTTCTTT.

The J gene is TRBJ2-5, the V gene TRBV28, with a tentative D call TRBD2 (6 bases). CDR3 size: 15 residues. The V end was cut by 5 bases, the J end by 1 base, with 14 bases between. In germline, CDR1 is MDHEN, CDR2 SYDVKM. The CDR3 region is CASSLASGGQETQYF. The CDR3 DNA reads as TGTGCCAGCAGTCTAGCGTCAGGAGGCCAAGAGACCCAGTACTTC.

This sequence joins TRBV30 and TRBJ2-5; TRBD2 matches 7 bases. The J segment lost 1 base and the V segment lost 4 bases, leaving 9 bases of the junction unmatched. This CDR3 is 15 amino acids long. Looked up from germline, CDR1 is GTSNPN and CDR2 is SVGIG (reference sequence). The chain's CDR3 is CAWKGASGPQETQYF. The CDR3 coding sequence is TGTGCCTGGAAAGGGGCTAGCGGCCCCCAAGAGACCCAGTACTTC.

The rearrangement joins TRBV28 to TRBJ1-1; 7 nucleotides match TRBD1. Unmatched junction bases numbered 9, after V lost 4 bases and J lost 4 bases. The CDR3 has 15 residues. Per germline, CDR1 MDHEN and CDR2 SYDVKM. CDR3 coding DNA: TGTGCCAGCAGTTGCCAGGGGGGCGGGTGCACTGAAGCTTTCTTT. This encodes CASSCQGGGCTEAFF.

The chain uses TRBV7-8 and TRBJ1-2; 7 bases align to TRBD1. The CDR3 length is 14 residues. Germline V lookup: CDR1 SGHVS, CDR2 FQNEAQ. Germline trimming cut 1 base from V and 3 bases from J; bases unmatched to any gene: 2. The CDR3 region is CASSLDRGHYGYTF. The CDR3 nucleotides are TGTGCCAGCAGCTTAGACAGGGGCCACTATGGCTACACCTTC.

This clone was observed a few times. V and J are TRBV7-2 and TRBJ2-2; perhaps TRBD2 as D (5 bases). This CDR3 region has 16 residues. With 5 bases removed from V and 7 bases from J, the gap between germline ends came to 20 bases. The V gene's germline CDR1 is SGHTA and CDR2 FQGNSA. For the CDR3, the DNA is TGTGCCAGCAGCCCCGCGTCTGGGCCGGGGAACGGGGAGCTGTTTTTT. Translating it yields CASSPASGPGNGELFF.

This clone was recorded once. The gene calls are TRBV27 and TRBJ2-7, with 10 bases fitting TRBD1. There are 17 residues in the CDR3. Losses at the gene ends were 3 bases for V and 4 bases for J; bases not matched to a gene: 12. Germline V lookup: CDR1 MNHEY, CDR2 SMNVEV (reference sequence). The CDR3 loop reads CASSFATIRDRGYEQYF. The CDR3, as DNA: TGTGCCAGCAGTTTTGCTACTATCCGGGACAGGGGATACGAGCAGTACTTC.

J is TRBJ2-4 and V is TRBV30; 8 nucleotides match TRBD1. The ends lost 2 bases at V and 6 bases at J; junction bases unmatched: 6. This CDR3 is built from 14 residues. CDR1 GTSNPN and CDR2 SVGIG come from the germline V gene (reference sequence). CDR3 sequence reads: CAWSLGQGGNIQYF. The CDR3 coding sequence is TGTGCCTGGAGTCTAGGACAGGGAGGAAACATTCAGTACTTC.

V gene TRBV5-1 combines with J gene TRBJ1-1; D possibly corresponds to TRBD1 (6 bases). CDR3 length: 14 residues. V lost 3 bases to trimming and J lost 1 base, with 10 bases between them. The germline CDR1 and CDR2 sequences are SGHRS and YFSETQ. The CDR3 region has the DNA TGCGCCAGCAGCTCGGGACACCCGAACACTGAAGCTTTCTTT. Residues: CASSSGHPNTEAFF.

V usage is TRBV5-1 and J usage is TRBJ1-4, with 8 bases fitting TRBD1. Germline values: CDR1 SGHRS, CDR2 YFSETQ. V trimming: 0 bases; J trimming: 5 bases; junction bases outside the gene matches: 0. This CDR3 is built from 14 residues. The CDR3 here is CASSLGQGNEKLFF. The CDR3 nucleotides read TGCGCCAGCAGCTTGGGACAGGGGAATGAAAAACTGTTTTTT.